Listed here are 22 T cell receptor beta chains from one sample, sequenced in a study of brain T cells in children with intractable seizures. The table came from immunoSEQ multiplex PCR; TCRdb's copy has only in-frame clones and leaves some out. The sample shows 300,000 to 400,000 clones, over 90% of them seen only once. Time point here: blood from clinic visit 5 months post-surgery; TSC patient then seizure free. This specimen was peripheral blood, taken approximately 5 months after surgery. All receptors come from a boy under two years old with tuberous sclerosis and intractable seizures.

The rearrangement links TRBV5-1 to TRBJ2-1, with 9 bases identical to TRBD1. Germline V gene sequence: CDR1 SGHRS, CDR2 YFSETQ. The CDR3 is made up of 15 amino acids. Losses at the gene ends were 2 bases for V and 1 base for J; bases not matched to a gene: 1. The CDR3 region is CASSLQGASYNEQFF. CDR3 bases: TGCGCCAGCAGCTTACAGGGGGCATCCTACAATGAGCAGTTCTTC. Complete variable domain (other parts from reference TRBV5-1 and TRBJ2-1): KAGVTQTPRYLIKTRGQQVTLSCSPISGHRSVSWYQQTPGQGLQFLFEYFSETQRNKGNFPGRFSGRQFSNSRSEMNVSTLELGDSALYLCASSLQGASYNEQFFGPGTRLTVL.

This clone was detected once. V usage is TRBV27 and J usage is TRBJ2-2; the D is unclear. V was cut by 5 bases and J by 0 bases, with 10 bases left in between. From germline, CDR1 is MNHEY and CDR2 SMNVEV (reference sequence). CDR3 size: 15 residues. CDR3 coding DNA: TGTGCCAGCAGTCCATGGGTCTCGAACACCGGGGAGCTGTTTTTT. The encoded protein is CASSPWVSNTGELFF.

The rearrangement joins TRBV2 to TRBJ1-2; the match to TRBD1 covers 8 bases. Germline-derived CDR1 and CDR2 are SNHLY and FYNNEI. CDR3 length equals 15 residues. The V and J ends lost 6 bases and 5 bases, in that order; junction bases with no gene match: 11. The CDR3 nucleotides read TGTGCCAGCAGAACCGGGACAGGCCTTGGGTATGGCTACACCTTC. Its protein product is CASRTGTGLGYGYTF.

The CDR3 region is CACRPQLTSTDTQYF. The CDR3 DNA reads as TGTGCCTGCCGGCCTCAACTAACGAGCACAGATACGCAGTATTTT. This chain connects TRBV30 to TRBJ2-3; the D is unclear. V lost 6 bases and J lost 0, with 16 bases in between. The CDR3 covers 15 residues. CDR1 is GTSNPN, CDR2 SVGIG, per germline (reference sequence).

This chain connects TRBV7-9 to TRBJ1-1; D unresolved. Germline lookup yields CDR1 SEHNR and CDR2 FQNEAQ (reference sequence). V was clipped by 5 bases and J by 4 bases, with 23 bases between them. The CDR3 loop spans 17 amino acids. In DNA form, the CDR3 reads TGTGCCAGCAGCCCCCAGTTAAAGTTAGGGTTGATCACTGAAGCTTTCTTT. Its protein product is CASSPQLKLGLITEAFF.

The chain joins TRBV9 to TRBJ1-6; tentatively, D is TRBD1 (6 bases). V was clipped by 0 bases and J by 9 bases, with 7 bases between them. The CDR3 length is 13 residues. CDR1 is SGDLS, CDR2 YYNGEE, per germline. The CDR3 sequence is CASSVEGGSPLHF. Here the CDR3 DNA reads TGTGCCAGCAGCGTAGAAGGGGGTTCACCCCTCCACTTT.

The chain has TRBV7-2 and TRBJ2-7; weak D call: TRBD1 (6 bases). V lost 7 bases, J lost 9 bases, and 22 bases lay in between. CDR3 length: 14 amino acids. Looked up from germline, CDR1 is SGHTA and CDR2 is FQGNSA. The CDR3 DNA reads TGTGCCAGCAAGCCGGACAGACAGGCTTCTGGGCAGTACTTC. Residues: CASKPDRQASGQYF.

The chain joins TRBV2 to TRBJ2-7; D unresolved. This CDR3 has 13 residues. Trimming cost V 1 base and J 3 bases, with 7 bases left between them. CDR1 and CDR2 (germline): SNHLY, FYNNEI. As DNA, the CDR3 is TGTGCCAGCAGTGAAGTTAGCAGCTACGAGCAGTACTTC. As protein: CASSEVSSYEQYF.

The rearrangement uses TRBV24-1 and TRBJ2-2; TRBD1 matches 9 bases. The CDR3 has 14 residues. Germline CDR1 and CDR2: KGHDR and SFDVKD. J gave up 5 bases and V 9 bases, and 6 bases lay outside the gene matches. CDR3 residues: CATSGTGRTGELFF. The CDR3 nucleotides are TGTGCCACCTCCGGGACAGGGCGTACCGGGGAGCTGTTTTTT.

This rearrangement joins TRBV4-2 to TRBJ2-7; 13 bases line up with TRBD2. In germline, CDR1 is LGHNA, CDR2 YNFKEQ. V shed 4 bases, J shed 5 bases, and the junction held 2 bases outside the gene matches. The CDR3 has 14 amino acids. DNA of the CDR3: TGTGCCAGCAGCCCCGGACTAGCGGGAGACGAGCAGTACTTC. This gives the protein CASSPGLAGDEQYF.

The rearrangement links TRBV11-3 to TRBJ2-2; D remains ambiguous. Germline V gene data show CDR1 as SGHNT and CDR2 as YENEEA. V shed 5 bases and J shed 3 bases, with 10 bases lying between them. The CDR3 is made up of 14 amino acids. The chain's CDR3 is CASSHPEYTGELFF. DNA for the CDR3: TGTGCCAGCAGCCACCCGGAATACACCGGGGAGCTGTTTTTT.

The gene calls are TRBV19 and TRBJ2-3, with 10 bases aligning to TRBD2. After removal of 7 bases from V and 6 bases from J, the junction contained 4 bases not matched to a gene. Germline lookup yields CDR1 LNHDA and CDR2 SQIVND (reference sequence). CDR3 length: 13 amino acids. In nucleotides, the CDR3 is TGTGCCAGTATTGGAGCGGGGGGGGATACGCAGTATTTT. It encodes CASIGAGGDTQYF.

The rearrangement uses TRBV10-3 and TRBJ2-1, with 10 bases that match TRBD1. Germline CDR1 reads ENHRY; CDR2 reads SYGVKD. J lost 7 bases, V lost 8 bases, and 2 bases had no gene match. This CDR3 is 12 amino acids long. CDR3 residues: CAIRTGGNEQFF. The CDR3 nucleotides read TGTGCCATCCGGACAGGGGGAAATGAGCAGTTCTTC.

This chain links TRBV11-2 with TRBJ2-3; no clear D gene. Deletions cut 4 bases from V and 8 bases from J, with 10 bases between. The V gene's germline CDR1 is SGHAT and CDR2 FQNNGV. The CDR3 consists of 12 residues. CDR3 in amino acids: CASSSNGITQYF. The CDR3 bases are TGTGCCAGCAGCTCAAATGGGATTACGCAGTATTTT.

V usage is TRBV5-1 and J usage is TRBJ2-1; D may be TRBD2 (5 bases). This CDR3 is built from 17 residues. The ends were cut back, 0 bases at V and 7 bases at J, with 20 bases in the middle. Germline CDR1 reads SGHRS; CDR2 reads YFSETQ. CDR3 sequence reads: CASSLGRWAESRNEQFF. The CDR3 nucleotides read TGCGCCAGCAGCTTGGGGAGGTGGGCCGAAAGTCGGAATGAGCAGTTCTTC.

The gene calls are TRBV5-5 and TRBJ1-1; no firm D call. This CDR3 is built from 13 residues. With 4 bases removed from V and 5 bases from J, the gap between germline ends came to 12 bases. Per the germline V gene, CDR1 is SGHKS and CDR2 is YYEKEE (reference sequence). DNA for the CDR3: TGTGCCAGCAGCCTCTGGACCGGAACTGAAGCTTTCTTT. Residues: CASSLWTGTEAFF. Combining the CDR3 with reference TRBV5-5 and TRBJ1-1 gives the whole variable domain DAGVTQSPTHLIKTRGQQVTLRCSPISGHKSVSWYQQVLGQGPQFIFQYYEKEERGRGNFPDRFSARQFPNYSSELNVNALLLGDSALYLCASSLWTGTEAFFGQGTRLTVV.

Concerning this clone: Other DNA sequences in the same sample also yield this CDR3. This chain uses TRBV19 with TRBJ1-1; D unclear. The CDR3 covers 13 residues. Per germline, CDR1 LNHDA and CDR2 SQIVND (reference sequence). V was clipped by 1 base and J by 2 bases, with 5 bases between them. The CDR3 sequence is CASSIGGNTEAFF. The CDR3 coding sequence is TGTGCCAGTAGTATAGGTGGCAACACTGAAGCTTTCTTT.

CDR3 sequence reads: CASSAAREALYEQYF. Written as DNA, the CDR3 is TGTGCCAGCAGTGCCGCGCGGGAGGCACTTTACGAGCAGTACTTC. The chain recombines TRBV6-4 with TRBJ2-7; 8 bases fit TRBD2. Germline V gene lookup returns CDR1 MRHNA and CDR2 SNTAGT. V gave up 4 bases and J gave up 4 bases; unmatched junction bases: 9. This CDR3 comprises 15 residues.

This sequence joins TRBV6-1 and TRBJ1-6; 10 bases map to TRBD1. The CDR3 has 18 amino acids. The trim removed 4 bases at V and 0 bases at J, leaving 6 bases unmatched. Germline CDR1 reads MNHNS; CDR2 reads SASEGT. The CDR3 spells CASSVGQGSYSYNSPLHF. CDR3 nucleotides: TGTGCCAGCAGTGTGGGACAGGGGAGTTACTCCTATAATTCACCCCTCCACTTT.

V gene TRBV9 combines with J gene TRBJ2-3; D gene unclear. Trimming removed 6 bases at V and 5 bases at J, with 16 bases between. CDR3 length: 14 residues. Looked up from germline, CDR1 is SGDLS and CDR2 is YYNGEE. CDR3 amino acids: CASTALGRKDTQYF. In DNA form, the CDR3 reads TGTGCCAGCACCGCCCTGGGCCGCAAAGATACGCAGTATTTT.

The chain uses TRBV3-1 (or the pseudogene TRBV3-2) and TRBJ1-3; D is ambiguous. Germline V CDR1 and CDR2: LGHDT, YNNKEL (reference sequence). The CDR3 length is 16 residues. Trimming cost V 2 bases and J 0 bases, with 11 bases left between them. CDR3 loop: CASSQQARTSGNTIYF. Written as DNA, the CDR3 is TGTGCCAGCAGCCAACAAGCTAGGACCTCTGGAAACACCATATATTTT.

The V call is TRBV10-3, the J call TRBJ1-2; 11 bases are a match to TRBD1. Trimming at V came to 4 bases and at J to 1 base, leaving 20 bases not matched to a gene. CDR1 is ENHRY, CDR2 SYGVKD, per germline. CDR3 length: 21 amino acids. CDR3 nucleotide sequence: TGTGCCATCAGTGTCCCAAGGACAGGGGGCGTTTCGCAACCGGATAACTATGGCTACACCTTC. Its translation is CAISVPRTGGVSQPDNYGYTF.